These 5 T cell receptor beta chains were sequenced from one sample in a study of T cell changes during pregnancy in multiple sclerosis. TCRdb's table, derived via immunoSEQ multiplex PCR, lists solely in-frame clones and lacks some. The table shows roughly 30,000 clones, with about 89% occurring only once. Specimen: CD8+ T cells from peripheral blood mononuclear cells, collected before pregnancy. The origin of the receptors is a female donor with multiple sclerosis, enrolled in a pregnancy study.

The V call is TRBV5-4, the J call TRBJ1-2; D is uncertain. The CDR3 length is 13 residues. CDR1 is SGHNT, CDR2 YYREEE, per germline (reference sequence). V lost 3 bases and J lost 6, with 12 bases in between. The CDR3 bases are TGTGCCAGCAGCTCGGACTGGGAGGATGGCTACACCTTC. This codes for CASSSDWEDGYTF.

The chain uses TRBV6-5 and TRBJ1-1; D not resolved. CDR1 and CDR2 (germline): MNHEY, SVGAGI. Trimming cost V 10 bases and J 6 bases, with 15 bases left between them. The CDR3 extends over 12 amino acids. The CDR3 loop reads CATRRGKSEAFF. Here the CDR3 DNA reads TGTGCCACCCGGCGGGGAAAGTCTGAAGCTTTCTTT.

The chain couples TRBV7-2 to TRBJ2-3; 10 bases are shared with TRBD2. V lost 1 base to trimming and J lost 4 bases; unmatched junction nucleotides: 5. The CDR3 length is 16 residues. Germline lookup yields CDR1 SGHTA and CDR2 FQGNSA. CDR3 amino acids: CASSLDQRGGPDTQYF. As DNA, the CDR3 is TGTGCCAGCAGCTTAGACCAGCGGGGGGGCCCAGATACGCAGTATTTT.

On this clone itself: At one end the junction does not follow the germline gene, possibly because of a read error. Other DNA sequences in this specimen translate into the identical CDR3. V and J are TRBV2 and TRBJ1-5; a possible D gene is TRBD1 (5 bases). Germline CDR1 is SNHLY and CDR2 is FYNNEI. The CDR3 covers 14 residues. Here the CDR3 reads CASSLTGFVQPQHF. The CDR3 DNA reads as TGCGCCAGCAGTTTAACAGGATTTGTTCAGCCCCAGCATTTT.

This chain uses TRBV7-9 with TRBJ2-6; D may be TRBD1 (5 bases). Trimming removed 0 bases at V and 15 bases at J, with 9 bases between. This CDR3 is 12 amino acids long. CDR1 and CDR2 (germline): SEHNR, FQNEAQ (reference sequence). The CDR3 sequence is CASSLALTDLTF. CDR3 nucleotide sequence: TGTGCCAGCAGCTTAGCCTTGACAGACCTGACTTTC.